A single sample is the source of the 7 T cell receptor beta chains below, sequenced in a study of T cell clones after liver transplantation. The data were produced by immunoSEQ multiplex PCR, yet TCRdb's version contains in-frame clones alone and is incomplete. The table lists 9,500 to 10,000 clones, 55% to 85% of them singletons, with over 20% in the top ten. Material: CD8+ T cells from blood, obtained at the roughly 15-month timepoint. Receptor source: a human patient who received a liver transplant. T cells may partly derive from the graft donor.

V usage is TRBV6-5 and J usage is TRBJ2-3, with D possibly TRBD2 on 6 matching bases. The CDR3 is made up of 14 amino acids. Germline V gene sequence: CDR1 MNHEY, CDR2 SVGAGI. Trimming pared 8 bases from V and 4 bases from J, leaving 16 bases between. Written as DNA, the CDR3 is TGTGCCAGCCGATTAGGGGCGGGGTCAGATACGCAGTATTTT. It codes for CASRLGAGSDTQYF.

The V call is TRBV28, the J call TRBJ2-1, with 10 bases aligning to TRBD1. The germline CDR1 and CDR2 sequences are MDHEN and SYDVKM. The CDR3 extends over 18 amino acids. J lost 2 bases, V lost 5 bases, and 12 bases had no gene match. The CDR3 loop reads CASSPGQGWGIAYNEQFF. DNA for the CDR3: TGTGCCAGCAGTCCGGGACAGGGGTGGGGGATTGCCTACAATGAGCAGTTCTTC.

The J gene is TRBJ2-5, the V gene TRBV2; D is unclear. Germline V gives CDR1 SNHLY, CDR2 FYNNEI. The CDR3 contains 15 residues. V was trimmed by 1 base and J by 5 bases, leaving 14 bases between them. The CDR3 spells CASSEVGSSIETQYF. CDR3 nucleotides: TGTGCCAGCAGTGAAGTGGGTAGCTCCATCGAGACCCAGTACTTC.

This chain joins TRBV13 and TRBJ2-1; D may be TRBD1 or TRBD2 (6 bases each). This CDR3 comprises 16 residues. With 6 bases removed from V and 7 bases from J, the gap between germline ends came to 22 bases. The germline gives CDR1 PRHDT, CDR2 FYEKMQ (reference sequence). The CDR3 reads CASSPRGGGLRNEQFF. CDR3 DNA sequence: TGTGCCAGCAGTCCAAGGGGTGGGGGGCTTAGAAATGAGCAGTTCTTC.

The chain carries TRBV4-3 and TRBJ2-6; TRBD1 matches 8 bases. The CDR3 is made up of 18 amino acids. Losses at the gene ends were 0 bases for V and 1 base for J; bases not matched to a gene: 5. From germline, CDR1 is LGHNA and CDR2 YSLEER. CDR3 protein: CASSQDWTGLSGANVLTF. DNA for the CDR3: TGCGCCAGCAGCCAAGATTGGACAGGGTTATCTGGGGCCAACGTCCTGACTTTC.

V usage is TRBV19 and J usage is TRBJ2-7, with 13 positions matching TRBD2. The CDR3 contains 15 residues. Germline values: CDR1 LNHDA, CDR2 SQIVND (reference sequence). Trimming at V came to 4 bases and at J to 3 bases, leaving 3 bases not matched to a gene. DNA of the CDR3: TGTGCCAGTAGTAACGGACTAGCGGGAGTCTACGAGCAGTACGTC. Its translation: CASSNGLAGVYEQYV.

The CDR3 is CAISARDTSWEGTDTQYF. DNA for the CDR3: TGTGCCATCAGTGCGAGGGACACAAGTTGGGAAGGCACAGATACGCAGTATTTT. The chain couples TRBV10-3 to TRBJ2-3, with D perhaps TRBD1 (6 bases). CDR1 is ENHRY, CDR2 SYGVKD, per germline. Between the trimmed V and J ends, which lost 4 bases and 1 base, there was a span of 21 bases. This CDR3 region has 18 residues.